This paragraph reports one T cell receptor (beta chain). The data are from a study of T cell changes during pregnancy in multiple sclerosis. Method: immunoSEQ multiplex PCR; TCRdb's copy keeps in-frame clones and lacks some. The sample carries approximately 51,000 clones, 85% to 95% recorded once. Trimming removed 1 base from V and 0 bases from J, with 10 bases in between. Germline CDR1 reads LNHNV; CDR2 reads YYDKDF (reference sequence). The CDR3 totals 16 residues. This receptor was identified in a female donor with multiple sclerosis, enrolled in a pregnancy study. Sequences were derived from CD4+ T cells from peripheral blood mononuclear cells, sampled in the second trimester of pregnancy. V gene TRBV15 combines with J gene TRBJ1-5; D ambiguous. The CDR3 spells CATSRAGVNSNQPQHF. Here the CDR3 DNA reads TGTGCCACCAGCAGAGCCGGTGTAAATAGCAATCAGCCCCAGCATTTT.